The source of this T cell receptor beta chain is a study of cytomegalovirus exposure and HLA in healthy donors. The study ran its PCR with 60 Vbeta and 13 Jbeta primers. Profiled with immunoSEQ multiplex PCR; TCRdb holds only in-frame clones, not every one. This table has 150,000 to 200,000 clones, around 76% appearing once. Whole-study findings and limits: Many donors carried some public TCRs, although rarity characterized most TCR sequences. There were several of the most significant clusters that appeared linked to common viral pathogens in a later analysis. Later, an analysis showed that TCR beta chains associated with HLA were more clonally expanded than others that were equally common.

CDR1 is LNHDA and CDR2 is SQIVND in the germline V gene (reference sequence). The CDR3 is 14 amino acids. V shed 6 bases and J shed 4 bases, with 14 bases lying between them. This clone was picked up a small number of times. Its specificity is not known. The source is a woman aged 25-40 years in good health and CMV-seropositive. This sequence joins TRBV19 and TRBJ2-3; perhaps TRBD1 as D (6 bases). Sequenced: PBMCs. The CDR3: CASRLTGFADTQYF. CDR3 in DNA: TGTGCCAGTAGGCTTACAGGGTTCGCAGATACGCAGTATTTT.